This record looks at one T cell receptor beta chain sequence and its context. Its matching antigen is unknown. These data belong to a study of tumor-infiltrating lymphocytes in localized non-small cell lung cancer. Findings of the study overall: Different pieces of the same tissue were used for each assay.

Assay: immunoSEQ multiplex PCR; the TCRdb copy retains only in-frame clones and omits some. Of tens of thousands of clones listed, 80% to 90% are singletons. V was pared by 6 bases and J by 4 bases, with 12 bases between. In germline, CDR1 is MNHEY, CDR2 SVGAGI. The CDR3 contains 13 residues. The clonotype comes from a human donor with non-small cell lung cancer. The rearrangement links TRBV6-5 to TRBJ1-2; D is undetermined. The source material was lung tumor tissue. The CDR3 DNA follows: TGTGCCAGCAGCCCCGGGCCGATCTATGGCTACACCTTC. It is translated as CASSPGPIYGYTF.